This TCR beta chain comes out of a study of blood T cell repertoires in COVID-19. On the study more broadly: Spain, Italy and the United States supplied samples that represented acute and convalescent COVID-19.

In the source study's methods: The authors estimated nucleated cell counts from reference gene primer amplification. The protocol was immunoSEQ multiplex PCR, while the TCRdb copy is restricted to in-frame clones and leaves out a portion. The D gene and trimming were derived from the DNA, and the V and J assignments and clone size from that table. Among 150,000 or so clones listed, more than 70% were seen once. This CDR3 has 15 residues. V was shortened by 8 bases and J by 0 bases, with 16 bases between the two germline ends. CDR1 is MGHDK and CDR2 is SYGVNS in the germline V gene. Across 20 to 25 US areas, participants ranged in age from roughly 18 to 89 years. In assigning cohorts, the study relied on participant-reported clinical history.

The source of this sequence is a man in his sixties who had recovered from COVID-19. The genes are TRBV25-1 and TRBJ1-1; the D gene is possibly TRBD1 (6 bases). The sample taken for sequencing was PBMCs or T cells enriched from blood (not recorded which). In DNA form, the CDR3 reads TGTGCCAGCGCTCATCGGGGGGGCATGAACACTGAAGCTTTCTTT. Encoded protein: CASAHRGGMNTEAFF.